Detailed here is one T cell receptor (beta chain). This CDR3 comprises 14 residues. With 10 bases clipped from V and 4 bases from J, the junction kept 10 bases outside the gene matches. CDR1 is LNHDA, CDR2 SQIVND, per germline (reference sequence). The source of the sample is a study of blood T cell repertoires in COVID-19. Participants were aged about 18 to 100 years from roughly 25 US areas. Assay used: immunoSEQ multiplex PCR; TCRdb lists only in-frame clones, some missing. The table records 150,000 to 200,000 clones, more than 75% of them present only once. The chain joins TRBV19 to TRBJ1-5; TRBD1 agrees at 7 bases. The source of this sequence is a human donor with acute COVID-19. The donor label of this sample is uncertain. Sequenced: PBMCs or T cells enriched from blood (not recorded which). CDR3 amino acids: CATHPDRDNQPQHF. The CDR3 coding sequence is TGTGCCACCCACCCCGACAGGGATAATCAGCCCCAGCATTTT.